This is a list of T cell receptor beta chains from one sample in a study of CD8 T cells in Susac syndrome. MiXCR, run by TCRdb on the immunoSEQ multiplex PCR reads, gives a single entry per CDR3 protein. The table has approximately 200,000 distinct CDR3 sequences, 85% to 95% seen once. Source material: CD4+ T cells from PBMCs. Receptors were obtained from a human donor with multiple sclerosis. The CDR3 runs from the conserved cysteine through the conserved F or W. The order of the fields is CDR3 DNA, CDR3 protein, D gene, J gene, V gene, clone size. The D gene is left open where the match is weak. Expanded clones get a size class; other rows say once, few or many, or leave the size out.

cdr3_nt: TGTGCCAGCTCACGCGCGGGGAATAGCAATCAGCCCCAGCATTTT; cdr3_aa: CASSRAGNSNQPQHF; d_call: NA; j_call: TRBJ1-5; v_call: TRBV18; clone_size: NA
cdr3_nt: TGTGCCAGCAGTTTATCCCTTTACCGGGACAGGGGCTACGAGCAGTACTTC; cdr3_aa: CASSLSLYRDRGYEQYF; d_call: TRBD1; j_call: TRBJ2-7; v_call: TRBV27; clone_size: NA
cdr3_nt: TGTGCCAGCAGTTTAAGGGCGGGGGGGCTAGGTGAGCAGTTCTTC; cdr3_aa: CASSLRAGGLGEQFF; d_call: TRBD2; j_call: TRBJ2-1; v_call: TRBV12-3/TRBV12-4; clone_size: NA
cdr3_nt: TGTGCCAGCAGTTTTGGGACAGGGGCGCGTTCACCCCTCCACTTT; cdr3_aa: CASSFGTGARSPLHF; d_call: TRBD1; j_call: TRBJ1-6; v_call: TRBV12-3/TRBV12-4; clone_size: NA
cdr3_nt: TGTGCCAGCAGCTTAAGGTGGCAGTCCAATCAGCCCCAGCATTTT; cdr3_aa: CASSLRWQSNQPQHF; d_call: NA; j_call: TRBJ1-5; v_call: TRBV7-8; clone_size: NA
cdr3_nt: TGTGCCAGCTCACCACCCGCAGGACCCCGCTATGGCTACACCTTC; cdr3_aa: CASSPPAGPRYGYTF; d_call: NA; j_call: TRBJ1-2; v_call: TRBV18; clone_size: NA
cdr3_nt: TGCAGTGCTAGAGGGACAGGATATTATAATTCACCCCTCCACTTT; cdr3_aa: CSARGTGYYNSPLHF; d_call: TRBD1; j_call: TRBJ1-6; v_call: TRBV20-1; clone_size: NA
cdr3_nt: TGTGCCAGCAGTTTATGGGCCGCGACCGGGGATGGCTACACCTTC; cdr3_aa: CASSLWAATGDGYTF; d_call: NA; j_call: TRBJ1-2; v_call: TRBV12-3/TRBV12-4; clone_size: once
cdr3_nt: TGTGCCAGCAGTTACTTGGCCGACACTGAAGCTTTCTTT; cdr3_aa: CASSYLADTEAFF; d_call: NA; j_call: TRBJ1-1; v_call: TRBV6-5; clone_size: NA
cdr3_nt: TGCAGTGCTAGACGGACGGAGAATGAAAAACTGTTTTTT; cdr3_aa: CSARRTENEKLFF; d_call: NA; j_call: TRBJ1-4; v_call: TRBV20-1; clone_size: NA
cdr3_nt: TGTGCCAGCAGTTACCAGGGGGGCGGGGAGCTGTTTTTT; cdr3_aa: CASSYQGGGELFF; d_call: NA; j_call: TRBJ2-2; v_call: TRBV6-6; clone_size: NA
cdr3_nt: TGTGCCTCGGGACAGTTAGGAAACACCATATATTTT; cdr3_aa: CASGQLGNTIYF; d_call: TRBD1; j_call: TRBJ1-3; v_call: TRBV30; clone_size: NA
cdr3_nt: TGCGCCAGCAAACACACGGCCAGGTCCGACGAGCAGTACTTC; cdr3_aa: CASKHTARSDEQYF; d_call: NA; j_call: TRBJ2-7; v_call: TRBV4-1; clone_size: NA
cdr3_nt: TGTGCCAGCAGCTTAGACGGGGGGCGGACTGAAGCTTTCTTT; cdr3_aa: CASSLDGGRTEAFF; d_call: NA; j_call: TRBJ1-1; v_call: TRBV7-9; clone_size: NA
cdr3_nt: TGTGCCAGCAGCTTAGGAGCCCTTTCACCCCTCCACTTT; cdr3_aa: CASSLGALSPLHF; d_call: NA; j_call: TRBJ1-6; v_call: TRBV11-2; clone_size: NA
cdr3_nt: TGTGCCAGCAGTTTAGGGTCTGCGGGCATAAATTCACCCCTCCACTTT; cdr3_aa: CASSLGSAGINSPLHF; d_call: NA; j_call: TRBJ1-6; v_call: TRBV27; clone_size: NA
cdr3_nt: TGTGCCAGCAGCCAAGAAGGAAGAGGGCAGCCCCAGCATTTT; cdr3_aa: CASSQEGRGQPQHF; d_call: NA; j_call: TRBJ1-5; v_call: TRBV3-1; clone_size: NA
cdr3_nt: TGCAGCGTTGGCATAGACAGGGGCTATGGCTACACCTTC; cdr3_aa: CSVGIDRGYGYTF; d_call: TRBD1; j_call: TRBJ1-2; v_call: TRBV29-1; clone_size: NA
cdr3_nt: TGCAGTGCTAGAGATGGGTTGCGGGGGGCTTACGAGCAGTACTTC; cdr3_aa: CSARDGLRGAYEQYF; d_call: TRBD2; j_call: TRBJ2-7; v_call: TRBV20-1; clone_size: once
cdr3_nt: TGTGCCAGCACCAAGGGCGGGGGCTCCTACAATGAGCAGTTCTTC; cdr3_aa: CASTKGGGSYNEQFF; d_call: TRBD2; j_call: TRBJ2-1; v_call: TRBV9; clone_size: NA
cdr3_nt: TGTGCCAGCAGCCAAGATACACAGCCCTACAATGAGCAGTTCTTC; cdr3_aa: CASSQDTQPYNEQFF; d_call: NA; j_call: TRBJ2-1; v_call: TRBV3-1; clone_size: NA
cdr3_nt: TGCAGCGTGGGCAAGGGACAGGGGGCCGAAGAGACCCAGTACTTC; cdr3_aa: CSVGKGQGAEETQYF; d_call: TRBD1; j_call: TRBJ2-5; v_call: TRBV29-1; clone_size: NA
cdr3_nt: TGTGCCAGCAGCTTAAGGGCTAGCGGGGCTATTGATACGCAGTATTTT; cdr3_aa: CASSLRASGAIDTQYF; d_call: TRBD2; j_call: TRBJ2-3; v_call: TRBV5-4; clone_size: NA